This TCR beta chain was recovered during a study of cytotoxic CD8 clonotypes in ibrutinib-treated CLL. Study-level points and caveats: Baseline levels of clonality went above those of age-matched healthy donors and moved with circulating CD8+ T-cell counts. At ibrutinib response, clonality increased, and at progression it declined back toward baseline.

Notes on this clone: No antigen is known for it.

Profiling relied on immunoSEQ multiplex PCR, and the TCRdb table lists in-frame clones only, not all of them. Of about 140,000 clones listed, 91% are singletons. Germline trimming cut 4 bases from V and 7 bases from J; bases unmatched to any gene: 4. This CDR3 region has 14 residues. Germline V gives CDR1 MRHNA, CDR2 SNTAGT. The source of this sequence is a human donor with chronic lymphocytic leukemia. The chain uses TRBV6-4 and TRBJ2-2, with TRBD1 identical over 9 bases. The input for sequencing was PBMCs, taken after 12 months of ibrutinib treatment. CDR3 DNA sequence: TGTGCCAGCAGTGGACAGGGGGTTGGCGGGGAGCTGTTTTTT. Protein product: CASSGQGVGGELFF.